Listed below are T cell receptor beta chains from one sample, sequenced in a study of Tregs in tolerant kidney transplant recipients. Profiled with immunoSEQ multiplex PCR; TCRdb holds only in-frame clones, not every one. Of tens of thousands of clones detected, approximately 93% appear once; the ten largest clones hold about 1.5%. The sample here was CD4+ T cells from blood (PBMCs), taken 12 months after the transplant. These receptors were taken from a human patient who received a combined kidney and bone marrow transplant. Some T cells here may be from the graft donor. Both conserved end residues are part of each CDR3. The D gene is left open where the match is weak.

>NA|TRBJ1-1|TRBV19
CASSINSRLNTEAFF
TGTGCCAGTAGTATAAACAGCCGCTTGAACACTGAAGCTTTCTTT
>NA|TRBJ1-3|TRBV6-5
CASSYRSGNTIYF
TGTGCCAGCAGTTATCGCTCTGGAAACACCATATATTTT
>TRBD2|TRBJ2-5|TRBV5-4
CASSFPGGQETQYF
TGTGCCAGCAGCTTTCCGGGAGGCCAAGAGACCCAGTACTTC
>NA|TRBJ2-2|TRBV9
CASSKRDSLKGNAGELFF
TGTGCCAGCAGCAAACGGGACTCTCTAAAGGGGAACGCCGGGGAGCTGTTTTTT
>NA|TRBJ2-1|TRBV10-3
CANRQGLSYNEQFF
TGTGCCAACCGACAGGGACTCTCCTACAATGAGCAGTTCTTC
>TRBD1|TRBJ2-3|TRBV15
CATSTRQGVVTDTQYF
TGTGCCACCAGCACGCGACAGGGGGTAGTCACAGATACGCAGTATTTT
>NA|TRBJ2-3|TRBV7-2
CASQEDLGTDTQYF
TGTGCCAGTCAAGAGGACTTGGGGACAGATACGCAGTATTTT
>NA|TRBJ2-7|TRBV18
CASSPLPLRGSYEQYF
TGTGCCAGCTCACCACTTCCCCTAAGGGGCTCCTACGAGCAGTACTTC
>TRBD1|TRBJ1-3|TRBV5-4
CASSMTGSGNTIYF
TGTGCCAGCAGCATGACAGGGTCTGGAAACACCATATATTTT
>NA|TRBJ2-1|TRBV29-1
CSVERGSYNEQFF
TGCAGCGTTGAACGGGGATCCTACAATGAGCAGTTCTTC
>NA|TRBJ2-3|TRBV7-2
CASSLYRTDTQYF
TGTGCCAGCAGCTTGTATCGCACAGATACGCAGTATTTT
>TRBD1|TRBJ2-1|TRBV14
CASSHLPKTGGSVSWYNEQFF
TGTGCCAGCAGCCACCTTCCGAAGACAGGGGGATCTGTCTCGTGGTACAATGAGCAGTTCTTC
>NA|TRBJ2-1|TRBV9
CASSVEPLSYNEQFF
TGTGCCAGCAGCGTAGAGCCCCTTTCCTACAATGAGCAGTTCTTC
>TRBD1|TRBJ2-2|TRBV10-3
CAISLGQPTGELFF
TGTGCCATATCTTTGGGACAGCCCACCGGGGAGCTGTTTTTT
>TRBD1|TRBJ1-4|TRBV7-9
CASSWTGAGWLATNEKLFF
TGTGCCAGCAGCTGGACAGGGGCTGGGTGGCTTGCAACTAATGAAAAACTGTTTTTT
>NA|TRBJ2-7|TRBV6-1
CASSEPGYEQYF
TGTGCCAGCAGTGAACCGGGCTACGAGCAGTACTTC
>TRBD1|TRBJ2-7|TRBV7-2
CASSLGQGARYEQYF
TGTGCCAGCAGCTTAGGCCAGGGGGCGCGCTACGAGCAGTACTTC
>NA|TRBJ2-2|TRBV7-2
CASSLGLLHTGELFF
TGTGCCAGCAGCTTAGGACTTCTTCACACCGGGGAGCTGTTTTTT
>TRBD2|TRBJ2-7|TRBV28
CASSLTSGGTSRF
TGTGCCAGCAGTTTAACTAGCGGGGGGACCTCGCGCTTC
>TRBD1|TRBJ1-1|TRBV19
CASSIEQGIMNTEAFF
TGTGCCAGTAGTATAGAACAGGGGATAATGAACACTGAAGCTTTCTTT
>NA|TRBJ2-4|TRBV4-1
CASSQMGPIAKNIQYF
TGCGCCAGCAGCCAAATGGGGCCAATAGCCAAAAACATTCAGTACTTC
>TRBD2|TRBJ2-1|TRBV9
CASSATIAGTRFF
TGTGCCAGCAGCGCAACTATAGCGGGGACCCGGTTCTTC
>TRBD2|TRBJ2-1|TRBV5-1
CASSLEFRGGVDEQFF
TGCGCCAGCAGCTTGGAGTTTCGGGGGGGCGTAGATGAGCAGTTCTTC
>NA|TRBJ2-3|TRBV7-3
CASSSDRFADTQYF
TGTGCCAGCAGCTCAGACAGGTTCGCAGATACGCAGTATTTT
>NA|TRBJ1-6|TRBV18
CASSPVADNSPLHF
TGTGCCAGCTCACCAGTGGCGGATAATTCACCCCTCCACTTT
>NA|TRBJ2-7|TRBV7-2
CASSPPLADYEQYF
TGTGCCAGCAGCCCGCCGTTGGCGGACTACGAGCAGTACTTC
>TRBD1|TRBJ1-2|TRBV6-7
CASSCKIRGPHGYTF
TGTGCCAGCAGTTGCAAGATCAGGGGGCCGCATGGCTACACCTTC